Detailed here is one TCR beta chain. The source of the sample is a study of graft-versus-host responses after intestinal transplantation. TCRdb's copy holds only in-frame clones and misses some; the assay was immunoSEQ multiplex PCR. The sample holds approximately 100,000 clones; more than 75% are singletons and the top ten take around 1.4%. Germline-derived CDR1 and CDR2 are SGHRS and YFSETQ. V was pared by 4 bases and J by 4 bases, with 9 bases between. The CDR3 runs 13 residues. The clonotype originates from a human patient who received an intestinal transplant, so some T cells may come from the graft donor. Sequenced here: PBMCs, sampled 255 days after intestinal transplant. The chain employs TRBV5-1 and TRBJ2-1; tentatively, D is TRBD1 (6 bases). The CDR3 DNA sequence: TGCGCCAGCAGCGGGGGCCATTACAATGAGCAGTTCTTC. Protein: CASSGGHYNEQFF.